Shown below are 3 T cell receptor beta chains from a single sample sequenced in a study of blood T cell repertoires in COVID-19. Produced via immunoSEQ multiplex PCR; TCRdb's table is partial and in-frame only. This table has about 70,000 clones, approximately 89% appearing once. Sequenced material: peripheral blood. The origin of the receptors is a man older than 75 with acute or convalescent COVID-19.

This clone has just a few counts. The chain recombines TRBV2 with TRBJ2-7; 14 positions agree with TRBD2. In germline, CDR1 is SNHLY, CDR2 FYNNEI. The trim removed 5 bases at V and 4 bases at J, leaving 4 bases unmatched. CDR3 length: 15 amino acids. The CDR3 region has the DNA TGTGCCAGCAGTCCCGGACTAGCGGGAGGATACGAGCAGTACTTC. It specifies CASSPGLAGGYEQYF.

This rearrangement joins TRBV12-3 or TRBV12-4 to TRBJ2-1, with TRBD2 matching over 16 bases. The CDR3 sequence is 13 residues long. V lost 6 bases and J lost 15; bases outside the gene matches: 5. CDR3 protein: CASRPGLAGGGFF. CDR3 in DNA: TGTGCCAGCAGGCCGGGACTAGCGGGAGGGGGGTTCTTC.

V usage is TRBV5-6 and J usage is TRBJ1-5; 9 bases are a match to TRBD1. This CDR3 spans 14 amino acids. V was pared by 4 bases and J by 5 bases, with 4 bases of the junction left unmatched. Germline V lookup: CDR1 SGHDT, CDR2 YYEEEE. In nucleotides, the CDR3 is TGTGCCAGCAGCACAGGGGGCTCGCATCAGCCCCAGCATTTT. Residues: CASSTGGSHQPQHF.